A single sample gave rise to the 9 T cell receptor beta chains below, sequenced in a study of blood T cell repertoires in COVID-19. Profiling relied on immunoSEQ multiplex PCR, and the TCRdb table lists in-frame clones only, not all of them. The table records about 110,000 clones, 72% of them present only once. The material sequenced was peripheral blood. Receptors originate from an older woman with acute or convalescent COVID-19.

This chain joins TRBV2 and TRBJ1-5; 7 nucleotides agree with TRBD1. Trimming removed 9 bases from V and 6 bases from J; junction bases left unmatched: 8. There are 13 residues in the CDR3. Germline V CDR1 and CDR2: SNHLY, FYNNEI. CDR3 in DNA: TGTGCCAGTAGGGACAGCGAGAGTCAGCCCCAGCATTTT. It is translated as CASRDSESQPQHF.

The chain recombines TRBV4-3 with TRBJ1-6; D possibly corresponds to TRBD1 (5 bases). Germline V lookup: CDR1 LGHNA, CDR2 YSLEER. V lost 0 bases, J lost 0 bases, and 15 bases lay in between. This CDR3 comprises 19 residues. This chain's CDR3 is CASSQDQPGTYSYNSPLHF. CDR3 DNA: TGCGCCAGCAGCCAAGATCAGCCAGGGACTTACTCCTATAATTCACCCCTCCACTTT.

The gene calls are TRBV6-1 and TRBJ1-6, with 7 bases matching TRBD1. Germline V gene data show CDR1 as MNHNS and CDR2 as SASEGT. V lost 3 bases, J lost 10 bases, and 21 bases stayed unmatched. The CDR3 extends over 19 amino acids. The CDR3: CASSDRSWDSALGESPLHF. Written as DNA, the CDR3 is TGTGCCAGCAGTGATCGTTCGTGGGACAGCGCCTTAGGCGAATCACCCCTCCACTTT.

CDR3: CATWLAGANNEQFF. The CDR3 region has the DNA TGTGCCACATGGTTGGCAGGGGCAAACAATGAGCAGTTCTTC. This chain uses TRBV28 with TRBJ2-1; a weak D match, TRBD1 (6 bases). Trimming left V 10 bases short and J 5 bases short, with 18 bases between. Looked up from germline, CDR1 is MDHEN and CDR2 is SYDVKM. The CDR3 contains 14 residues.

With respect to this clone: One end of the junction varies from germline; a read error may be responsible. V is TRBV3-1 (or the pseudogene TRBV3-2) and J is TRBJ1-5; tentative D call: TRBD1 (6 bases). Germline loops: CDR1 LGHDT, CDR2 YNNKEL (reference sequence). The CDR3 is made up of 16 amino acids. The CDR3 DNA follows: TGTGCCGGCAGCCCCGCGGGGGGCTTTAGCAATCAGCCCCAGCATTTT. Translating gives CAGSPAGGFSNQPQHF.

The chain combines TRBV24-1 with TRBJ2-5, with a weak D call TRBD1 (5 bases). The CDR3 is 13 residues long. V lost 7 bases to trimming and J lost 5 bases, with 13 bases between them. From germline, CDR1 is KGHDR and CDR2 SFDVKD. CDR3 DNA sequence: TGTGCCACCAGCCAGGGTCGGGCCGAGACCCAGTACTTC. It translates to CATSQGRAETQYF.

V is TRBV10-3 and J is TRBJ2-3; TRBD2 agrees at 11 bases. After removal of 4 bases from V and 2 bases from J, the junction contained 2 bases not matched to a gene. The CDR3 is 15 amino acids. The germline V gene encodes CDR1 ENHRY and CDR2 SYGVKD. The CDR3 DNA reads as TGTGCCATCAGTGCGACTAGCGGGGCCACAGATACGCAGTATTTT. Amino acids: CAISATSGATDTQYF.

This chain uses TRBV5-1 with TRBJ1-2, with D perhaps TRBD1 (6 bases). Germline loops: CDR1 SGHRS, CDR2 YFSETQ. V lost 3 bases to trimming and J lost 8 bases, with 20 bases between them. The CDR3 extends over 15 amino acids. The CDR3 loop reads CASSSRMGGAQGYTF. In DNA form, the CDR3 reads TGCGCCAGCAGCTCCCGGATGGGGGGGGCACAGGGCTACACCTTC. The entire variable domain, with the rest obtained from reference TRBV5-1 and TRBJ1-2, is as follows: KAGVTQTPRYLIKTRGQQVTLSCSPISGHRSVSWYQQTPGQGLQFLFEYFSETQRNKGNFPGRFSGRQFSNSRSEMNVSTLELGDSALYLCASSSRMGGAQGYTFGSGTRLTVV.

The rearrangement uses TRBV5-1 and TRBJ2-7, with 7 positions matching TRBD1. CDR3 length: 15 amino acids. Germline CDR1 reads SGHRS; CDR2 reads YFSETQ. With 0 bases clipped from V and 7 bases from J, the junction kept 10 bases outside the gene matches. The CDR3 sequence is CASSLEGAEGREQYF. As DNA, the CDR3 is TGCGCCAGCAGCTTGGAGGGGGCTGAGGGGAGAGAGCAGTACTTC.